These 24 T cell receptor beta chains share one sample of origin, sequenced in a study of blood T cell repertoires in COVID-19. Produced via immunoSEQ multiplex PCR; TCRdb's table is partial and in-frame only. The data contain around 250,000 clones, under 90% of them singletons. Material: PBMCs or T cells enriched from blood (not recorded which). These receptors originate from a man aged 25-45 years with acute COVID-19.

This clone occurred once. The V gene is TRBV11-3, the J gene TRBJ1-1; a possible D gene is TRBD1 (6 bases). The CDR3 length is 14 residues. V was cut by 7 bases and J by 2 bases, with 14 bases left in between. Germline lookup yields CDR1 SGHNT and CDR2 YENEEA. The CDR3 is CASTGGRTNTEAFF. CDR3 nucleotides: TGTGCCAGCACTGGGGGCCGAACCAACACTGAAGCTTTCTTT.

V usage is TRBV9 and J usage is TRBJ1-1; tentative D call: TRBD1 (5 bases). Germline CDR1 and CDR2: SGDLS and YYNGEE. V lost 5 bases and J 1 base, leaving 9 bases between the germline ends. There are 13 residues in the CDR3. The DNA for the CDR3 is TGTGCCAGCAGTACAGGACAGAACACTGAAGCTTTCTTT. It translates to CASSTGQNTEAFF. Full variable domain (remainder filled in from reference TRBV9 and TRBJ1-1): DSGVTQTPKHLITATGQRVTLRCSPRSGDLSVYWYQQSLDQGLQFLIQYYNGEERAKGNILERFSAQQFPDLHSELNLSSLELGDSALYFCASSTGQNTEAFFGQGTRLTVV.

The chain carries TRBV6-5 and TRBJ2-1; 7 nucleotides align to TRBD1. Germline V gives CDR1 MNHEY, CDR2 SVGAGI. V lost 5 bases to trimming and J lost 10 bases; unmatched junction nucleotides: 11. The CDR3 runs 14 residues. This CDR3 reads CASSTGTAIREQFF. The CDR3 region has the DNA TGTGCCAGCAGTACCGGGACAGCCATTAGGGAGCAGTTCTTC.

The V call is TRBV5-1, the J call TRBJ1-6, with no clear D. This CDR3 comprises 15 residues. Germline CDR1 reads SGHRS; CDR2 reads YFSETQ. The germline V and J ends were trimmed by 7 bases and 0 bases, with 11 bases remaining between them. The CDR3 loop reads CASASGSSYNSPLHF. The CDR3 DNA follows: TGCGCCAGCGCCTCGGGGAGCTCCTATAATTCACCCCTCCACTTT.

This chain connects TRBV10-3 to TRBJ1-1, with 8 bases lining up with TRBD1. Trimming cost V 2 bases and J 1 base; bases outside gene matches: 3. CDR1 and CDR2 from the germline V gene are ENHRY and SYGVKD. This CDR3 spans 15 amino acids. The DNA of the CDR3 is TGTGCCATCAGTGAGCCGGGACAGGCGAACACTGAAGCTTTCTTT. Its translation: CAISEPGQANTEAFF.

The V and J genes are TRBV12-5 and TRBJ2-5, with D maybe TRBD2 (6 bases). CDR1 is LGHNT and CDR2 is FRNRAP in the germline V gene. The V end lost 2 bases, the J end lost 3 bases, and 10 bases lay between the germline ends. CDR3 size: 14 residues. The CDR3 loop is CASGLFGGEETQYF. CDR3 DNA sequence: TGTGCTAGTGGTTTGTTTGGAGGGGAAGAGACCCAGTACTTC.

The CDR3 sequence: CASSGVETQYF. Written as DNA, the CDR3 is TGTGCCAGCTCCGGGGTGGAGACCCAGTACTTC. This sequence joins TRBV11-1 and TRBJ2-5; perhaps TRBD2 as D (5 bases). Deletions cut 8 bases from V and 5 bases from J, with 9 bases between. The germline gives CDR1 SGHAT, CDR2 FQDESV (reference sequence). The CDR3 spans 11 residues.

The chain couples TRBV19 to TRBJ2-1; 7 nucleotides line up with TRBD2. The CDR3 consists of 13 residues. The germline V gene encodes CDR1 LNHDA and CDR2 SQIVND (reference sequence). J gave up 7 bases and V 8 bases, and 8 bases lay outside the gene matches. CDR3 sequence (DNA): TGTGCCAGTTCCCGGGACTACCTAAATGAGCAGTTCTTC. Encoded protein: CASSRDYLNEQFF.

The chain couples TRBV10-1 to TRBJ1-5; 7 bases align to TRBD1. Looked up from germline, CDR1 is WNHNN and CDR2 is SYGVQD (reference sequence). V shed 2 bases and J 0 bases; nucleotides not matched to a gene: 22. The length of the CDR3 is 22 residues. The CDR3 DNA sequence: TGCGCCAGCAGTGAGCCGGATACAGGGGCCATCAAGCCCACTCATAGCAATCAGCCCCAGCATTTT. Translation: CASSEPDTGAIKPTHSNQPQHF.

Concerning this clone itself: Mismatch with germline at one junction end may stem from a read error. Other DNA sequences from this sample encode an identical CDR3 as well. This chain links TRBV5-1 with TRBJ1-3; D is uncertain. CDR3 length: 14 amino acids. Germline V gives CDR1 SGHRS, CDR2 YFSETQ. The CDR3 is CASSLASSGNTIYF. CDR3 nucleotide sequence: TGTGCCAGCAGCTTGGCTTCCTCTGGAAACACCATATATTTT.

The chain joins TRBV6-6 to TRBJ1-1, with a tentative D call TRBD1 (6 bases). The germline V gene has CDR1 MNHNY and CDR2 SVGAGI (reference sequence). This CDR3 spans 15 amino acids. Trimming took 0 bases from V and 5 from J, leaving 13 bases between them. This CDR3 reads CASSYSRGTKTEAFF. The CDR3 region has the DNA TGTGCCAGCAGTTACTCGAGGGGGACGAAAACTGAAGCTTTCTTT.

Of note for this clone: This specimen includes other DNA sequences encoding the same CDR3. The V call is TRBV4-1, the J call TRBJ2-5, with D perhaps TRBD2 (5 bases). Deletions cut 5 bases from V and 2 bases from J, with 15 bases between. The CDR3 totals 15 residues. Germline V gene lookup returns CDR1 MGHRA and CDR2 YSYEKL. CDR3 sequence reads: CASSSPLGGQETQYF. DNA of the CDR3: TGCGCCAGCAGCTCTCCGTTAGGCGGGCAAGAGACCCAGTACTTC.

This chain connects TRBV6-1 to TRBJ2-7, with TRBD1 as a possible D gene (6 bases). The V gene's germline CDR1 is MNHNS and CDR2 SASEGT. This CDR3 is built from 15 residues. V gave up 1 base and J gave up 2 bases, with 12 bases separating them. The CDR3 sequence is CASSEEGVRTYEQYV. CDR3 sequence (DNA): TGTGCCAGCAGTGAAGAGGGGGTCAGAACCTACGAGCAGTACGTC.

The J gene is TRBJ1-5, the V gene TRBV19; D gene ambiguous. CDR1 is LNHDA and CDR2 is SQIVND in the germline V gene (reference sequence). The CDR3 runs to 15 residues. The V gene lost 7 bases and the J gene lost 0 bases, with 13 bases spanning the gap. The CDR3 protein is CASTAGGSSNQPQHF. Here the CDR3 DNA reads TGTGCCAGTACTGCGGGAGGATCTAGCAATCAGCCCCAGCATTTT.

This clone has only a few counts. V is TRBV6-5 and J is TRBJ2-7, with 7 bases identical to TRBD1. V was clipped by 6 bases and J by 3 bases; unmatched bases: 11. The CDR3 covers 15 residues. The germline V gene encodes CDR1 MNHEY and CDR2 SVGAGI. Here the CDR3 DNA reads TGTGCCAGCAGCCTCCTCGGACAGGACGGCTACGAGCAGTACGTC. This sequence encodes CASSLLGQDGYEQYV.

The chain links TRBV12-3 or TRBV12-4 to TRBJ1-6; D may be TRBD1 (5 bases). CDR3 size: 13 residues. V was pared by 0 bases and J by 9 bases, with 6 bases between. CDR3 in DNA: TGTGCCAGCAGTTTAGCGGGGGGTTCACCCCTCCACTTT. Amino acids: CASSLAGGSPLHF.

The chain joins TRBV10-3 to TRBJ2-2; perhaps TRBD1 as D (6 bases). Germline CDR1 ENHRY, CDR2 SYGVKD. Between the trimmed V and J ends, which lost 10 bases and 6 bases, there was a span of 9 bases. The CDR3 runs to 11 residues. CDR3 amino acids: CATKGAGELFF. CDR3 in DNA: TGTGCCACCAAGGGGGCCGGGGAGCTGTTTTTT.

The V gene is TRBV10-1, the J gene TRBJ2-1, with TRBD2 identical over 9 bases. With V trimmed by 3 bases and J by 8 bases, 8 bases remained unmatched. CDR1 and CDR2 (germline): WNHNN, SYGVQD (reference sequence). The CDR3 extends over 15 amino acids. The CDR3 region is CASSDPASGMHEQFF. For the CDR3, the DNA is TGCGCCAGCAGTGATCCGGCTAGCGGGATGCATGAGCAGTTCTTC.

This clone was observed a few times. The chain uses TRBV6-4 and TRBJ2-3; 9 bases line up with TRBD2. The junction had 3 bases not matched to a gene; V was cut back by 2 bases and J by 3 bases. This CDR3 comprises 15 residues. Germline CDR1 reads MRHNA; CDR2 reads SNTAGT. The CDR3 nucleotides read TGTGCCAGCAGTGACGGCGGGGGGGCAACAGATACGCAGTATTTT. Amino acids: CASSDGGGATDTQYF.

The gene calls are TRBV5-1 and TRBJ1-2, with TRBD1 as a possible D gene (5 bases). This CDR3 has 12 amino acids. Looked up from germline, CDR1 is SGHRS and CDR2 is YFSETQ. The ends were cut back, 0 bases at V and 7 bases at J, with 7 bases in the middle. This CDR3 reads CASSLARGGYTF. The CDR3 nucleotides are TGCGCCAGCAGCTTGGCTAGGGGTGGCTACACCTTC.

The chain recombines TRBV5-6 with TRBJ1-2; D may be TRBD1 (6 bases). From germline, CDR1 is SGHDT and CDR2 YYEEEE. The CDR3 extends over 12 amino acids. V was cut by 4 bases and J by 7 bases, with 11 bases left in between. The CDR3 DNA reads TGTGCCAGCAGCCAGGACAGCTTTGGCTACACCTTC. This translates into CASSQDSFGYTF.

Details on this clone: The junction differs from germline at one of its ends, possibly a read error. V gene TRBV5-1 combines with J gene TRBJ2-3, with 9 bases matching TRBD2. Germline values: CDR1 SGHRS, CDR2 YFSETQ. This CDR3 spans 16 amino acids. The CDR3 spells CASSSETSGSTDTQYF. CDR3 coding DNA: TGTGCCAGCAGCTCGGAAACTAGCGGGAGCACAGATACGCAGTATTTT. The complete variable domain, with remaining parts taken from reference TRBV5-1 and TRBJ2-3, reads KAGVTQTPRYLIKTRGQQVTLSCSPISGHRSVSWYQQTPGQGLQFLFEYFSETQRNKGNFPGRFSGRQFSNSRSEMNVSTLELGDSALYLCASSSETSGSTDTQYFGPGTRLTVL.

The J gene is TRBJ1-2, the V gene TRBV18; TRBD1 aligns across 9 bases. This CDR3 has 15 residues. The germline V gene has CDR1 KGHSH and CDR2 LQKENI. V shed 6 bases and J 8 bases; nucleotides not matched to a gene: 13. The CDR3 reads CASSPTPDRGHGYTF. The CDR3 nucleotides read TGTGCCAGCTCCCCAACACCGGACAGGGGACACGGCTACACCTTC.

The genes are TRBV28 and TRBJ2-3; weak D call: TRBD2 (6 bases). Germline CDR1 and CDR2: MDHEN and SYDVKM. Between the trimmed V and J ends, which lost 2 bases and 6 bases, there was a span of 9 bases. The CDR3 is 13 residues long. DNA of the CDR3: TGTGCCAGCAGTTTAGGAGGGGCCGATACGCAGTATTTT. It is translated as CASSLGGADTQYF.